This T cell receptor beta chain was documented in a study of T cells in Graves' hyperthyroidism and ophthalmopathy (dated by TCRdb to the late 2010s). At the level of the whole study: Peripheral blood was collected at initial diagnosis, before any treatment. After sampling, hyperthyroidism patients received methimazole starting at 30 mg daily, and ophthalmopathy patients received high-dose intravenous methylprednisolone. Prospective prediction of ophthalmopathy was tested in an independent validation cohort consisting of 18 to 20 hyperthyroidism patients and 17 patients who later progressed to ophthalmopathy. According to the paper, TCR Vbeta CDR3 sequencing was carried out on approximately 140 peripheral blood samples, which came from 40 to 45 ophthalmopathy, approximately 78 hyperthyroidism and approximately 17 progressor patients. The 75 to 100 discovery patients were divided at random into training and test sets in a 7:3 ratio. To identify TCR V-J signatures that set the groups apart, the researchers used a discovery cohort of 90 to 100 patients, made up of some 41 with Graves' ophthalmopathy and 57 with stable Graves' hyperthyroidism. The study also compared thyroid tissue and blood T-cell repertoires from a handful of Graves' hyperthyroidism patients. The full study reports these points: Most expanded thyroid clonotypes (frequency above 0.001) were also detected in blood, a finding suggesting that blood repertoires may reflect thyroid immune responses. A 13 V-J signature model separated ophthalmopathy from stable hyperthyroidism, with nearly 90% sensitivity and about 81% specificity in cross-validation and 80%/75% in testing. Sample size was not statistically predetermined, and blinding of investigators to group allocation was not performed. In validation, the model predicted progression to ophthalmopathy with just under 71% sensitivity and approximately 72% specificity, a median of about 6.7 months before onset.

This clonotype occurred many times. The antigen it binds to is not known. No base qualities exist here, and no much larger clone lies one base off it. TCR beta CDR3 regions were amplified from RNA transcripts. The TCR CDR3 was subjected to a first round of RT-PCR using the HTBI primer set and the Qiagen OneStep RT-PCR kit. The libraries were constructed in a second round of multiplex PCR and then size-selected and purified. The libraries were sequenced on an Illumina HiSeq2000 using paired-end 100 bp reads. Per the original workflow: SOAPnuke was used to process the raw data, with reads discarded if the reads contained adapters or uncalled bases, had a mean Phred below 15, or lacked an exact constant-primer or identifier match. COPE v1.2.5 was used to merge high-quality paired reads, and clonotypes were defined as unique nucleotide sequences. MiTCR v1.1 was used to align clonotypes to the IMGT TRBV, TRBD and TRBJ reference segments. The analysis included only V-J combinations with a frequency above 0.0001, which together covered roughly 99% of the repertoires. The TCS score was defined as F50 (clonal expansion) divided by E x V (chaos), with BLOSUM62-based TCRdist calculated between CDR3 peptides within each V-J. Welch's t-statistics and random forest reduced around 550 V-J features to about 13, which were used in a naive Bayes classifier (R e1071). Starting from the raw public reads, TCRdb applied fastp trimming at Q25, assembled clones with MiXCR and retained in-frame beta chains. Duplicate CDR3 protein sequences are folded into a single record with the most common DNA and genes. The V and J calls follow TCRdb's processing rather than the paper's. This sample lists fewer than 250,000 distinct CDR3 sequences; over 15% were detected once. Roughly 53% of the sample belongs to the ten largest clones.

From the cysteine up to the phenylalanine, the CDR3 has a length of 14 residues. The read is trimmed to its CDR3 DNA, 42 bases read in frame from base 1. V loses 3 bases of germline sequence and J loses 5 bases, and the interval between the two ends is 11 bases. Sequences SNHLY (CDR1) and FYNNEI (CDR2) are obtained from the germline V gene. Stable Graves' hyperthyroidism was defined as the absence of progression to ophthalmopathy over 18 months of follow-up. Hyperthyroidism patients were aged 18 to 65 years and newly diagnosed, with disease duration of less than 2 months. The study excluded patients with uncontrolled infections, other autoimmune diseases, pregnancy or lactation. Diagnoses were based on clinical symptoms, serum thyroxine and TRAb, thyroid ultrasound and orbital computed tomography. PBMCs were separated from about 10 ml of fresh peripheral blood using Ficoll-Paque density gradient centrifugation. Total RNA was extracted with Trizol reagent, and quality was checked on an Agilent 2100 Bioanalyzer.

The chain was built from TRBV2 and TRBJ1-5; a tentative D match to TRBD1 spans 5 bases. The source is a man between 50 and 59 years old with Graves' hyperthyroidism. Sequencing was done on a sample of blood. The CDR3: CASSDGTADQPQHF. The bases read TGTGCCAGCAGTGACGGGACCGCTGATCAGCCCCAGCATTTT. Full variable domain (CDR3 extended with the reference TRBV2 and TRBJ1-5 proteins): EPEVTQTPSHQVTQMGQEVILRCVPISNHLYFYWYRQILGQKVEFLVSFYNNEISEKSEIFDDQFSVERPDGSNFTLKIRSTKLEDSAMYFCASSDGTADQPQHFGDGTRLSIL.